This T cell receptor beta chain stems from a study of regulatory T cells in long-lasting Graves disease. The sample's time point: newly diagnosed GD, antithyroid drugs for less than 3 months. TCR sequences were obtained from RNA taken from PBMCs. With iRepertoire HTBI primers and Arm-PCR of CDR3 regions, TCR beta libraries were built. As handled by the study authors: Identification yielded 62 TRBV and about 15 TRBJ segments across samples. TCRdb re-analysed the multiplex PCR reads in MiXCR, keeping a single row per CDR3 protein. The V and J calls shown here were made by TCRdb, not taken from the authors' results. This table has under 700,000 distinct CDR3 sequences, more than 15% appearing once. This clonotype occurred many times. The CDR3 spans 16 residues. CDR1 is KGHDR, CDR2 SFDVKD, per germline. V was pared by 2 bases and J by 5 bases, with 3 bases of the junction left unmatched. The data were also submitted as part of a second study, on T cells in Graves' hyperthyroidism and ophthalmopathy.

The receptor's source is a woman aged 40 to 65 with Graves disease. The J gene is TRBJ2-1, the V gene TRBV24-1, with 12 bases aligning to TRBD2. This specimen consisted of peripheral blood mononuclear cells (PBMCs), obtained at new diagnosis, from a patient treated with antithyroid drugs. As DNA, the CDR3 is TGTGCCACCAGTGATTATCGACTAGCGGGGGACAATGAGCAGTTCTTC. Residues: CATSDYRLAGDNEQFF.